This T cell receptor (beta chain) stems from a study of cytomegalovirus exposure and HLA in healthy donors (dated by TCRdb to 2015 to 2018). Regarding the study in general: An earlier analysis of 587 of the donors reported approximately 280 Gb of sequence data and approximately 120 million unique TCR beta sequences obtained from some 170 million T cells. Donor age, sex, ethnicity and CMV serostatus were compiled alongside the repertoire data. To predict cytomegalovirus infection status, the study combined high-throughput TCR immunosequencing, statistical association of individual TCRs with disease status, and machine learning. Among almost 400 genotyped donors of the cohort, an average of approximately 250,000 unique TCR beta nucleotide sequences were sequenced per donor, around 20% of them non-productive. A handful of DR-DQ haplotypes were handled as single units for association and clustering because linkage in the cohort was strong. Every discovery cohort repertoire had been produced on one sequencing platform. Among the roughly 410 genotyped donors, about 85% belonged to the genetic ancestry cluster associated with self-reported Caucasian donors. The study profiled the T cell repertoires of about 720 subjects by immunosequencing and related them to cytomegalovirus serostatus. In a later analysis, previously published TCR beta repertoires from 600 to 850 donors were re-analyzed and high-resolution HLA genotyping was added so that TCR occurrence patterns could be studied. Typing coverage varied by locus: roughly 629-630 donors for A, B, C, DRB1 and DQB1; more than 500 for DQA1; about 590 for DPA1; fewer than 480 for DPB1. An earlier analysis of some 500 of the donors used high-throughput TCR beta sequencing to judge whether each TCR beta V gene segment behaved as functional or pseudogenic. Approximately 310 gigabases of sequencing data and around 87 million unique TCR sequences were included in an early release covering several hundred HLA-typed donors. The later analysis used no new phenotypic data to find candidate immune exposures, relying instead on TCR beta sequences and their occurrence across donors. Both class I and class II loci were covered by HLA typing, at four-digit resolution. The aim of the study was to test whether cataloging public T cell receptors could identify signatures of past pathogen exposure. Besides the first cohort of 550 to 750 subjects, a separate validation cohort made up of over a hundred different subjects was used. Genome-wide SNP genotypes for about 65% of the 666 donors were used in a later genetic analysis, which treated that subset as a discovery cohort. Paper-wide results and their limitations: This cohort had only TCR beta chains sequenced, and the lack of alpha or paired-chain data limited which features could be detected. Across donors, most TCR sequences were observed very rarely, whereas some public TCRs were present in many individuals. HLA typing was unavailable for some donors at each locus, so association tests used only the typed subset. Assigning TCR associations to individual alleles was difficult when HLA alleles, especially DR and DQ, strongly co-occurred. In an earlier analysis of under 600 of the donors, most TCR beta V segments were observed in productive rearrangements about 87% or about 30% of the time, broadly matching IMGT annotations. A later analysis associated 15,000 to 20,000 TCR beta sequences with specific HLA alleles at a false discovery rate of 0.05. Some IMGT-functional V segments, including TRBV6-2 and TRBV6-3, could not be told apart with the 87-base-pair reads, so those segments were excluded. Compared with equally common non-associated chains, HLA-associated TCR beta chains in a later analysis were more clonally expanded and had lower generation probabilities. The presence/absence analyses assumed that sequencing depth was roughly uniform across donors, and that assumption may not be true. V-gene and J-gene trimming of TCR beta chains was associated with a missense DCLRE1C variant in a later genetic analysis, and the association was replicated in an independent cohort. In a later analysis, TCR association rates were found to vary across HLA loci, with the most associated TCRs seen for DRB1 alleles and the fewest for HLA-C alleles. Correlated functional status among segregating V segments might be attributable to linkage disequilibrium, but an unknown experimental factor could not be ruled out. The only immune exposure information available for the cohort was CMV serostatus. It was suggested by the authors that the approach could potentially be generalized to other disease states and immunological phenotypes. A cluster of highly shared sequence variants was judged likely to be a technical artifact of the sequencing pipeline. The classifier was reported to diagnose cytomegalovirus status with high specificity and sensitivity in both the original cohort and the validation cohort. In a later analysis, most CMV-associated TCR beta chains were found to appear HLA-restricted, with HLA associations seemingly driven largely by CMV exposure. About 17 rarely observed V segments, including chromosome 9 orphons, were excluded from the earlier analysis of some 590 of the donors because counts were too low. In the study, about 150 TCR beta chains were listed as associated with cytomegalovirus. A few of the identified cytomegalovirus-associated TCR beta chains were confirmed in vitro to be specific for cytomegalovirus antigens. A further reported finding was that TCR beta sequences accurately predicted the HLA-A and HLA-B alleles for most subjects in the first cohort. A later analysis reported that several top co-occurrence clusters appeared linked to parvovirus B19, influenza, CMV and Epstein-Barr virus. Compared with the approximately 700-donor mean, donors in an Asian-associated ancestry cluster had fewer N-insertions in productive TCRs, according to a later genetic analysis.

Library generation was performed with the immunoSEQ multiplex PCR assay. For the multiplex PCR, a mixture combining 60 forward primers for TCR Vbeta segments and 13 reverse primers for TCR Jbeta segments was used. Amplification of the CDR3 region of rearranged TCR beta genes was performed with a multiplex PCR assay on genomic DNA. The Illumina HiSeq System was used to sequence the amplified TCR beta libraries as 87-base-pair reads. The original methods were these. A later analysis tallied 70 million to 100 million unique TCR beta chains across the 666 repertoires, and some 10 million of those chains were shared by two or more donors. Raw reads were error-corrected and collapsed into unique sequences by a nearest-neighbor algorithm in which closely related sequences were merged to remove PCR and sequencing errors. Alignment of CDR3 sequences to IMGT reference sequences was used to assign V, D and J gene segments. Each retained sequence needed at least a six-nucleotide match to both a V gene segment and a J gene segment. A rearrangement was called productive if the CDR3 had no stop codons and remained in frame with V and J, and every other rearrangement was called non-productive. Following IMGT convention, CDR3 was defined as the stretch from the second conserved V-encoded cysteine to the conserved J-encoded phenylalanine. The earlier analysis of fewer than 700 of the donors excluded sequences that lacked an unambiguous match to a single V gene segment. In an earlier analysis of 500 to 750 of the donors, V segments were called functional above 56.7% productive rearrangements and were called segregating when the between-donor standard deviation exceeded 5%. A statistical classification framework was developed to diagnose cytomegalovirus status using the catalog of TCR beta chain sequences. V and J gene assignment, in a later analysis, came from comparing TCR nucleotide sequences with IMGT/GENE-DB human TR gene sequences. The TCRdist pipeline was used in a later analysis to assign CDR3 sequences and most-parsimonious VDJ recombination scenarios. In a later analysis, each TCR beta chain was defined by its CDR3 amino acid sequence together with its V-gene family, and reads lacking a unique V-gene family were excluded. A later analysis removed 592 highly shared, low-generation-probability nucleotide sequences to deal with suspected cross-contamination and a sequencing artifact. For each public chain, a later analysis derived a clonal expansion index from normalized ranks of inferred template counts within each repertoire. A later analysis computed generation probabilities with a VDJ recombination model fitted to out-of-frame rearrangements, and checked the results against IGoR. A later analysis scored TCR-TCR, TCR-HLA and TCR-CMV co-occurrence with hypergeometric tests, applying a repertoire-size bias correction to TCR pairs. False discovery rates were estimated in a later analysis by permuting HLA or CMV assignments 20 times. In a later analysis, co-occurring TCRs were grouped using DBSCAN, and TCRdist sequence similarity was added for clustering within HLA-allele-positive subsets. Repertoires with fewer than 30,000 or more than 120,000 public chains were left out of co-occurrence clustering, as were a handful of repertoires with anomalous nucleotide sharing. Sourced from immuneACCESS, this table was stored by TCRdb with only in-frame sequences that have V and J called. A share of the clones is absent; for the studies checked, an unresolved V gene accounts for under half, and the remainder has no known explanation. That table gives V, J and clone size, and the DNA gave D and trimming. The sample includes 140,000 or so clones, with less than 90% observed a single time. Less than 2.5% of the sample goes to the ten largest clones.

As for this clone: Its recognized antigen is unknown. No per-base quality is available; no much larger clone lies one base away.

The cohort comprised approximately 700 healthy bone marrow donors. At the time of sampling, every cohort member was nominally healthy, though immune exposures that went unrecorded were likely present. The donor tested CMV seronegative, placing the donor among the 352 seronegative members of the cohort. Every donor gave a peripheral blood sample, and the peripheral blood mononuclear cells from that sample were used for TCR beta sequencing. Genomic DNA was extracted from the blood cell samples with the Qiagen DNeasy Blood Extraction Kit. V is cut by 5 bases and J by 3 bases, and the space between the germline ends is 9 bases. The CDR3 covers 13 residues, taking in both the cysteine and the phenylalanine. CDR3 DNA is the only sequence kept; it has 39 bases, read in frame from the first base. The germline V gene provides CDR1 SGHTA and CDR2 FQGNSA.

The sequencing input was PBMCs. The sequence came from a boy between 2 and 15 years old in good health and CMV-seronegative. The V and J segments used are TRBV7-2 and TRBJ2-3; the D segment cannot be called with confidence. CDR3 loop: CASSPQATDTQYF. The DNA is TGTGCCAGCAGCCCGCAAGCGACAGATACGCAGTATTTT.